Shown below are 27 T cell receptor beta chains from a single sample sequenced in a study of T cells expressing NK-cell markers. TCRdb re-called the 5' RACE reads and catalogs CDR3 proteins one per entry, DNA excluded. The specimen's table records fewer than 400,000 distinct CDR3 sequences. What was sequenced was blood T cells: a sorted CD56 or NKG2C T cell subset, CD4+ or CD8+ T cells, or bulk PBMC T cells (not recorded which). These receptors were obtained from a man aged 18-69 years in good health.

The V and J genes are TRBV6-5 and TRBJ1-2; with no DNA, the TCRdb D assignment of TRBD1 cannot be verified. The V gene's germline CDR1 is MNHEY and CDR2 SVGAGI. This CDR3 region has 14 residues. The CDR3 loop reads CASSSSGPSRGYTF.

The rearrangement uses TRBV11-2 and TRBJ2-2; TCRdb outputs TRBD2, but without DNA this stays unchecked. Germline loops: CDR1 SGHAT, CDR2 FQNNGV. The CDR3 has 20 amino acids. The chain's CDR3 is CASSSKPRLAGGLNTGELFF.

The chain combines TRBV6-2 or TRBV6-3 with TRBJ2-5; TCRdb proposes TRBD2, but this gene call is untestable without DNA. The CDR3 spans 15 residues. Germline V gene sequence: CDR1 MNHEY, CDR2 SVGEGT. The CDR3: CASRRTSGVKETQYF.

The genes are TRBV7-9 and TRBJ1-2; TCRdb selects TRBD1, and the lack of DNA leaves this call unchecked. The CDR3 is made up of 16 amino acids. Germline CDR1 and CDR2: SEHNR and FQNEAQ (reference sequence). CDR3 sequence: CASSSWTGAFNYGYTF.

The J gene is TRBJ2-7, the V gene TRBV5-6; TCRdb returns TRBD1, unconfirmable since there is no DNA. The germline gives CDR1 SGHDT, CDR2 YYEEEE. This CDR3 is built from 15 residues. The CDR3 loop is CASSSLRGKSYEQYF.

The V and J genes are TRBV19 and TRBJ1-2. This CDR3 contains 15 residues. In germline, CDR1 is LNHDA, CDR2 SQIVND (reference sequence). The CDR3: CASSIASQTGYGYTF.

The chain is built from TRBV9 and TRBJ1-1; TCRdb's D gene call, TRBD1, goes unchecked for lack of DNA. CDR1 is SGDLS and CDR2 is YYNGEE in the germline V gene. The CDR3 totals 15 residues. This chain's CDR3 is CASSAGTDINTEAFF.

This sequence joins TRBV5-1 and TRBJ2-3; TCRdb's D gene call, TRBD2, goes unchecked for lack of DNA. The V gene's germline CDR1 is SGHRS and CDR2 YFSETQ. The CDR3 runs to 15 residues. CDR3 sequence reads: CASTRGGGYTDTQYF. The complete variable domain, with remaining parts taken from reference TRBV5-1 and TRBJ2-3, reads KAGVTQTPRYLIKTRGQQVTLSCSPISGHRSVSWYQQTPGQGLQFLFEYFSETQRNKGNFPGRFSGRQFSNSRSEMNVSTLELGDSALYLCASTRGGGYTDTQYFGPGTRLTVL.

This chain uses TRBV15 with TRBJ2-6; TCRdb returns TRBD1, unconfirmable since there is no DNA. The CDR3 runs to 15 residues. Germline lookup yields CDR1 LNHNV and CDR2 YYDKDF (reference sequence). CDR3 sequence reads: CATSINRAGANVLTF.

V and J are TRBV6-1 and TRBJ1-4; TCRdb indicates TRBD1, and absent DNA this call remains unverified. Germline V gene lookup returns CDR1 MNHNS and CDR2 SASEGT. The CDR3 is made up of 14 amino acids. The CDR3 spells CASSDWQGNEKLFF.

V gene TRBV19 combines with J gene TRBJ2-4; TCRdb indicates TRBD2, and absent DNA this call remains unverified. Germline V lookup: CDR1 LNHDA, CDR2 SQIVND (reference sequence). CDR3 length: 14 residues. The CDR3 here is CASSIAGTQNIQYF.

This chain links TRBV12-5 with TRBJ2-7; TCRdb selects TRBD2, and the lack of DNA leaves this call unchecked. Germline CDR1 is LGHNT and CDR2 is FRNRAP. This CDR3 is built from 15 residues. The CDR3 spells CASGLGWEAGGEQYF.

V usage is TRBV5-6 and J usage is TRBJ1-1. The CDR3 spans 15 residues. Germline values: CDR1 SGHDT, CDR2 YYEEEE. This CDR3 is CASSLLGRWNTEAFF.

The chain combines TRBV2 with TRBJ1-2. CDR3 length equals 15 residues. Germline V gives CDR1 SNHLY, CDR2 FYNNEI. The CDR3 here is CASSVLASSNYGYTF.

The chain has TRBV3-1 and TRBJ2-2; the D gene TCRdb calls, TRBD1, cannot be checked with no DNA. Germline loops: CDR1 LGHDT, CDR2 YNNKEL (reference sequence). The CDR3 length is 16 residues. The CDR3 loop reads CASSHQDRVWTGELFF. The complete variable domain, with remaining parts taken from reference TRBV3-1 and TRBJ2-2, reads DTAVSQTPKYLVTQMGNDKSIKCEQNLGHDTMYWYKQDSKKFLKIMFSYNNKELIINETVPNRFSPKSPDKAHLNLHINSLELGDSAVYFCASSHQDRVWTGELFFGEGSRLTVL.

The V gene is TRBV18, the J gene TRBJ1-1; lacking DNA, the TRBD1 call made by TCRdb goes unchecked. Germline V lookup: CDR1 KGHSH, CDR2 LQKENI. This CDR3 comprises 15 residues. This CDR3 reads CASSGGRKLNTEAFF.

The gene calls are TRBV20-1 and TRBJ2-7; TCRdb reports TRBD1, a call that lacks DNA to check it against. The CDR3 has 11 residues. The germline gives CDR1 DFQATT, CDR2 SNEGSKA (reference sequence). CDR3 sequence: CSASLGSFKYF.

This sequence joins TRBV28 and TRBJ2-6. This CDR3 is 18 amino acids long. The germline V gene has CDR1 MDHEN and CDR2 SYDVKM. CDR3 region: CASSLTLRNPSGANVLTF.

The rearrangement uses TRBV7-2 and TRBJ2-1; TCRdb's D gene call, TRBD1, goes unchecked for lack of DNA. The CDR3 sequence is 15 residues long. The germline gives CDR1 SGHTA, CDR2 FQGNSA. CDR3 in amino acids: CASSSDRGPGNEQFF.

The CDR3 is CSVGRSGGVHNEQFF. This rearrangement joins TRBV29-1 to TRBJ2-1; TCRdb gives TRBD2 as the D gene, but with no DNA this cannot be confirmed. The CDR3 is 15 amino acids. Germline CDR1 and CDR2: SQVTM and ANQGSEA.

J is TRBJ2-1 and V is TRBV12-3 or TRBV12-4; TCRdb outputs TRBD2, but without DNA this stays unchecked. CDR3 length: 16 amino acids. CDR3 sequence reads: CASSSTSGGVRNEQFF.

The rearrangement joins TRBV25-1 to TRBJ2-2; TCRdb designates TRBD1, a call that cannot be tested without DNA. The CDR3 spans 14 residues. Germline CDR1 is MGHDK and CDR2 is SYGVNS. The CDR3 loop reads CASGTGEGTGELFF.

J is TRBJ1-2 and V is TRBV28; TCRdb gives TRBD1 as the D gene, but with no DNA this cannot be confirmed. In germline, CDR1 is MDHEN, CDR2 SYDVKM. The CDR3 contains 13 residues. CDR3 region: CASRRGGDYGYTF.

The chain employs TRBV29-1 and TRBJ2-5. This CDR3 comprises 11 residues. CDR1 is SQVTM, CDR2 ANQGSEA, per germline. The CDR3 loop is CSRKAEETQYF. The complete variable domain, with remaining parts taken from reference TRBV29-1 and TRBJ2-5, reads SAVISQKPSRDICQRGTSLTIQCQVDSQVTMMFWYRQQPGQSLTLIATANQGSEATYESGFVIDKFPISRPNLTFSTLTVSNMSPEDSSIYLCSRKAEETQYFGPGTRLLVL.

The chain's CDR3 is CASSSRTGQNEKLFF. The chain recombines TRBV7-9 with TRBJ1-4; there is no DNA to check the TCRdb D call of TRBD1. Germline CDR1 SEHNR, CDR2 FQNEAQ (reference sequence). The CDR3 spans 15 residues.

The chain links TRBV6-4 to TRBJ2-1; TCRdb designates TRBD1, a call that cannot be tested without DNA. The CDR3 spans 15 residues. Germline lookup yields CDR1 MRHNA and CDR2 SNTAGT. The CDR3: CASSDRGGEYNEQFF.

The chain carries TRBV3-1 and TRBJ1-6; TCRdb picks TRBD1, but there is no DNA to check that call. The CDR3 sequence is 14 residues long. Germline lookup yields CDR1 LGHDT and CDR2 YNNKEL (reference sequence). The CDR3 reads CASSLGQINSPLHF. The complete variable domain, with remaining parts taken from reference TRBV3-1 and TRBJ1-6, reads DTAVSQTPKYLVTQMGNDKSIKCEQNLGHDTMYWYKQDSKKFLKIMFSYNNKELIINETVPNRFSPKSPDKAHLNLHINSLELGDSAVYFCASSLGQINSPLHFGNGTRLTVT.